This T cell receptor (beta chain) is from a study of naive and memory T cell subsets. Germline CDR1 MGHDK, CDR2 SYGVNS. Unmatched junction bases numbered 9, after V lost 6 bases and J lost 3 bases. The CDR3 covers 15 residues. Study-wide results and caveats: Naive repertoires, especially CD8, held a few larger clonotypes, possibly memory cells re-expressing CD45RA.

This clonotype was observed a few times. Antigen: not known. The beta constant-region primer was an equimolar mix of two oligonucleotides covering TRBC1 and TRBC2. Nested alpha and beta constant-region primers with the SP2 primer drove four PCR rounds on ligated cDNA. TCRdb recomputed calls from the UMI-ligation and nested PCR reads with MiXCR, one row per CDR3 protein. This table holds approximately 140,000 distinct CDR3 sequences, approximately 22% found once. The sequenced material came from naive CD4+ T cells from blood. This TCR was recovered from a human donor in good health. This chain links TRBV25-1 with TRBJ2-3; TRBD1 matches at 7 bases. The CDR3 spells CASRRQGGLTDTQYF. CDR3 DNA: TGTGCCAGCAGAAGACAGGGTGGGTTAACAGATACGCAGTATTTT. The complete variable domain, with remaining parts taken from reference TRBV25-1 and TRBJ2-3, reads EADIYQTPRYLVIGTGKKITLECSQTMGHDKMYWYQQDPGMELHLIHYSYGVNSTEKGDLSSESTVSRIRTEHFPLTLESARPSHTSQYLCASRRQGGLTDTQYFGPGTRLTVL.